The rows below give T cell receptor beta chains drawn from one sample of a study of T cell repertoires in cytomegalovirus infection. From the reads, TCRdb called clonotypes with MiXCR, one entry per CDR3 protein. Of around 740,000 distinct CDR3 sequences in the sample, 35% to 45% were seen once. The specimen sequenced was PBMCs. These receptors all stem from a human donor in good health (CMV status not recorded). Some clones in this sample may be carry-over from other donors' samples. The CDR3 runs from the conserved cysteine through the conserved F or W.

j_gene,v_gene,CDR3aa
TRBJ1-5,TRBV12-3/TRBV12-4,CASSLKHGGISNQPQHF
TRBJ2-7,TRBV28,CASSPPRLAGTYEQYF
TRBJ1-5,TRBV25-1,CASSGPYSNQPQHF
TRBJ1-2,TRBV19,CASSTRDRGDFGYTF
TRBJ2-3,TRBV5-1,CASSLAPGTITDTQYF
TRBJ2-6,TRBV7-9,CASSLAQGSPSGANVLTF
TRBJ2-3,TRBV25-1,CASSEQDPPDTQYF
TRBJ2-7,TRBV20-1,CSARKADSSYEQYF
TRBJ1-5,TRBV12-3/TRBV12-4,CASILEAGPDNQPQHF
TRBJ1-1,TRBV12-3/TRBV12-4,CASLVGGTEAFF
TRBJ1-2,TRBV5-5,CASSLAAQQGSGGYTF
TRBJ2-2,TRBV7-2,CASSPTEANTGELFF
TRBJ2-2,TRBV14,CASSQDAGSKELFF
TRBJ2-3,TRBV6-5,CASSPSTGARTDTQYF
TRBJ1-5,TRBV7-3,CASSRQEGQGAYSNQPQHF
TRBJ2-1,TRBV7-6,CASSAGGINEQFF
TRBJ1-6,TRBV20-1,CSARYSHSPLHF
TRBJ1-6,TRBV11-2,CASSLGAENSPLHF
TRBJ2-3,TRBV2,CASSFKTDTQYF
TRBJ1-2,TRBV5-1,CASSSGQTTLNSYGYTF
TRBJ1-6,TRBV11-2,CASSLAPTKSWNGKPLHF
TRBJ1-1,TRBV28,CASYVNTEAFF
TRBJ1-1,TRBV11-1,CASSLKRRGGTEAFF
TRBJ2-4,TRBV18,CASSPLIGVAKNIQYF
TRBJ2-7,TRBV7-6,CASSLAQGGQYF
TRBJ1-2,TRBV7-3,CASSPGPPGAYGYTF
TRBJ1-6,TRBV6-1,CASSEQGTGRNNSPLHF
TRBJ1-2,TRBV29-1,CSAPTGTGVEGYTF
TRBJ2-1,TRBV7-2,CASSPGSWGEKQFF
TRBJ1-6,TRBV12-3/TRBV12-4,CASSRRDRVTRTLHF
TRBJ1-3,TRBV5-1,CASSPGVGGSLSSGNTIYF
TRBJ2-6,TRBV6-8,CASNRGDGANVLTF
TRBJ2-7,TRBV5-5,CASSFRDDRVSYEQYF
TRBJ1-6,TRBV20-1,CSARGQFDFSPLHF
TRBJ1-5,TRBV7-2,CASSLVDDQPQHF
TRBJ2-2,TRBV10-3,CAIPRRENTGELFF
TRBJ2-6,TRBV28,CASSLGNSGANVLTF
TRBJ1-5,TRBV12-3/TRBV12-4,CASSDRTASNQPQHF
TRBJ2-1,TRBV2,CASSGTVVDPQFF
TRBJ2-1,TRBV10-2,CASSVSASGLYNEQFF
TRBJ2-5,TRBV7-6,CASSPRQRETQYF
TRBJ2-7,TRBV7-2,CASSPLMGAGGEQYF